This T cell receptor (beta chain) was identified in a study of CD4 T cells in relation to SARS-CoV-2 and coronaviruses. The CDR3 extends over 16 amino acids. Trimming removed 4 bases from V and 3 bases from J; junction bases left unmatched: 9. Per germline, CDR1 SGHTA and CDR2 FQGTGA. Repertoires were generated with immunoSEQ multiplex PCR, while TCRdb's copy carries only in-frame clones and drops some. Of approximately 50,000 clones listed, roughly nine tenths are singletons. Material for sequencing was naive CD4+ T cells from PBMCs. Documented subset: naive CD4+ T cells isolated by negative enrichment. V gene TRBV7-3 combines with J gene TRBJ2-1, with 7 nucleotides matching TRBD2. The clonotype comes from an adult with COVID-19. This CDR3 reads CASSSQRDGNYNEQFF. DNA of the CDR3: TGTGCCAGCAGCTCCCAGCGGGACGGAAACTACAATGAGCAGTTCTTC.